The clone carrying this TCR beta chain has a count of ten or more. The antigen remains undetermined. In a library made to pick up alpha chains, this beta chain is a stray read with a size that means little. Individually, TCR cDNA molecules were each labelled with a unique molecular identifier. One entry per CDR3 protein, called by TCRdb with MiXCR from the 5' RACE reads. The sample includes some 6,700 distinct CDR3 sequences, over 11% of them seen just once. Noted time point: sample taken at primary tumor resection. The CDR3 sequence is 12 residues long. With 3 bases removed from V and 8 bases from J, the gap between germline ends came to 10 bases. This record belongs to a study of spatial heterogeneity in lung cancer. The overall study: In tumor regions TCR transcript counts correlated strongly with a matched bulk RNA-seq T cell module score.

Study observations and caveats: Expanded TCR counts, ubiquitous and regional, correlated respectively with ubiquitous and regional nonsynonymous mutation counts. Mutation counts in tumors were tracked by counts of expanded intratumoral alpha and beta TCRs.

The specimen was lung tumor tissue, collected at surgery. The chain recombines TRBV12-3 or TRBV12-4 with TRBJ1-1; D remains ambiguous. The TCR comes from a male donor with early-stage non-small cell lung cancer. Here the CDR3 DNA reads TGTGCCAGCAGTTTGGACCAGCCGGAAGCTTTCTTT. Its translation: CASSLDQPEAFF.